This is a list of T cell receptor beta chains from one sample in a study of T cell responses to AZD1222 COVID-19 vaccine. Sequenced by immunoSEQ multiplex PCR; TCRdb stores in-frame clones only, minus some. This sample yields 55,000 to 80,000 clones, of which over 70% are seen a single time; roughly 13% belongs to the top ten. Material: peripheral blood, obtained on day 0 of AZD1222 vaccination. All receptors derive from an adult in good health. Each CDR3 is given with its conserved first and last residue. D genes are given only for firm matches. Clone size is given for some rows only: seen once, a few or many times, or a class if the clone is expanded.

cdr3_nt: TGTGCCAGCAGTCTTACCACCCGGTCGCCCCAGCATTTT; cdr3_aa: CASSLTTRSPQHF; v_call: TRBV28; j_call: TRBJ1-5; d_call: NA; clone_size: NA
cdr3_nt: TGTGCCAGCAGCGTAGATCAGGACCACTCCTACGAGCAGTACTTC; cdr3_aa: CASSVDQDHSYEQYF; v_call: TRBV9; j_call: TRBJ2-7; d_call: NA; clone_size: NA
cdr3_nt: TGTGCCAGCAGCCAGGTCACAGGGAGCGGAAACACCATATATTTT; cdr3_aa: CASSQVTGSGNTIYF; v_call: TRBV4-2; j_call: TRBJ1-3; d_call: NA; clone_size: NA
cdr3_nt: TGCGCCAGCAGCAAGGTACCGGGACAGGGGAGCCACGAGCAGTACTTC; cdr3_aa: CASSKVPGQGSHEQYF; v_call: TRBV4-1; j_call: TRBJ2-7; d_call: TRBD1; clone_size: few
cdr3_nt: TGTGCCAGCTCACCAGAGGGACAGGCCCTCTCTGGAAACACCATATATTTT; cdr3_aa: CASSPEGQALSGNTIYF; v_call: TRBV18; j_call: TRBJ1-3; d_call: TRBD1; clone_size: NA
cdr3_nt: TGTGCCACCAGCCCTAGCGGGGTCTACGAGCAGTACTTC; cdr3_aa: CATSPSGVYEQYF; v_call: TRBV24-1; j_call: TRBJ2-7; d_call: TRBD2; clone_size: few
cdr3_nt: TGTGCCTGGAGTGTGGGACAGGGAAGGACTTTCTTT; cdr3_aa: CAWSVGQGRTFF; v_call: TRBV30; j_call: TRBJ1-1; d_call: TRBD1; clone_size: NA
cdr3_nt: TGTGCCAGCAATCAAGACCGGGACAGGGATATCTACAATGAGCAGTTCTTC; cdr3_aa: CASNQDRDRDIYNEQFF; v_call: TRBV2; j_call: TRBJ2-1; d_call: TRBD1; clone_size: NA
cdr3_nt: TGCGCCAGCAGCCAAGAATGGCGGCAGGCCAAAAACATTCAGTACTTC; cdr3_aa: CASSQEWRQAKNIQYF; v_call: TRBV4-3; j_call: TRBJ2-4; d_call: NA; clone_size: NA
cdr3_nt: TGCGCCAGCAGCCAAGATACGGATAGCTCCTATAATTCACCCCTCCACTTT; cdr3_aa: CASSQDTDSSYNSPLHF; v_call: TRBV4-3; j_call: TRBJ1-6; d_call: NA; clone_size: few
cdr3_nt: TGTGCCAGCAGCTTAGGAGAGACAGGGGTCTATGGCTACACCTTC; cdr3_aa: CASSLGETGVYGYTF; v_call: TRBV7-9; j_call: TRBJ1-2; d_call: TRBD1; clone_size: NA
cdr3_nt: TGCGCCAGCCCCCCTTCCGGGGCTGGGGCCAACGTCCTGACTTTC; cdr3_aa: CASPPSGAGANVLTF; v_call: TRBV23-1; j_call: TRBJ2-6; d_call: NA; clone_size: NA
cdr3_nt: TGTGCCAGCAGCAGAGGGTGTACCGGGGAGCTGTTTTTT; cdr3_aa: CASSRGCTGELFF; v_call: TRBV21-1; j_call: TRBJ2-2; d_call: NA; clone_size: NA
cdr3_nt: TGTGCCAGCTCACCAAAGAGGGAGGGCACTGAAGCTTTCTTT; cdr3_aa: CASSPKREGTEAFF; v_call: TRBV18; j_call: TRBJ1-1; d_call: NA; clone_size: NA
cdr3_nt: TGTGCCAGCAGCGATGGACAGGGGGGTCATCAGCCCCAGCATTTT; cdr3_aa: CASSDGQGGHQPQHF; v_call: TRBV7-9; j_call: TRBJ1-5; d_call: TRBD1; clone_size: few
cdr3_nt: TGTGCCAGCAGCGTAGGGGGGGCCAGGGGTCACACTGAAGCTTTCTTT; cdr3_aa: CASSVGGARGHTEAFF; v_call: TRBV9; j_call: TRBJ1-1; d_call: NA; clone_size: NA
cdr3_nt: TGTGCCAGCAGTCCCTATGTGGATACGCAGTATTTT; cdr3_aa: CASSPYVDTQYF; v_call: TRBV7-2; j_call: TRBJ2-3; d_call: NA; clone_size: few
cdr3_nt: TGCGCCAGCAGCCAAGTCAGGGGACTCGAGCAGTACTTC; cdr3_aa: CASSQVRGLEQYF; v_call: TRBV4-3; j_call: TRBJ2-7; d_call: NA; clone_size: once
cdr3_nt: TGTGCCAGCAGTGAAGCGCTTCGGGGGAATTCACCCCTCCACTTT; cdr3_aa: CASSEALRGNSPLHF; v_call: TRBV2; j_call: TRBJ1-6; d_call: NA; clone_size: NA
cdr3_nt: TGTGCCAGCAGCTTGGGGCTGACCGGGGAGCTGTTTTTT; cdr3_aa: CASSLGLTGELFF; v_call: TRBV5-6; j_call: TRBJ2-2; d_call: NA; clone_size: NA
cdr3_nt: TGTGCCAGCTACGAACAGGGCAGTCGGCAGTACTTC; cdr3_aa: CASYEQGSRQYF; v_call: TRBV5-4; j_call: TRBJ2-7; d_call: NA; clone_size: NA
cdr3_nt: TGTGCCAGCAGCCCAGGGGTGGGTTTGGAGACCCAGTACTTC; cdr3_aa: CASSPGVGLETQYF; v_call: TRBV7-7; j_call: TRBJ2-5; d_call: NA; clone_size: NA
cdr3_nt: TGCGCCAGCAGCCAAGATACCGACCCCTACGAGCAGTACTTC; cdr3_aa: CASSQDTDPYEQYF; v_call: TRBV4-3; j_call: TRBJ2-7; d_call: NA; clone_size: NA
cdr3_nt: TGTGCCAGCAGCGAACGGGACTACCATGGGAATGAGCAGTTCTTC; cdr3_aa: CASSERDYHGNEQFF; v_call: TRBV11-2; j_call: TRBJ2-1; d_call: TRBD2; clone_size: NA
cdr3_nt: TGTGCCAGCAGCTTAGCCACTAGCGGGGCGGCCCAGTACTTC; cdr3_aa: CASSLATSGAAQYF; v_call: TRBV11-2; j_call: TRBJ2-5; d_call: TRBD2; clone_size: few
cdr3_nt: TGTGCCAGCAGCTTGGGAGGGGGGGGCCTGAGCTCGTACGAGCAGTACTTC; cdr3_aa: CASSLGGGGLSSYEQYF; v_call: TRBV5-4; j_call: TRBJ2-7; d_call: NA; clone_size: NA
cdr3_nt: TGTGCCAGCAGCCAATCCGCGATAAATAATTCACCCCTCCACTTT; cdr3_aa: CASSQSAINNSPLHF; v_call: TRBV7-9; j_call: TRBJ1-6; d_call: NA; clone_size: NA
cdr3_nt: TGCAGTGCTAGTGGGGGAGACAGGGAGGGCTACGAGCAGTACTTC; cdr3_aa: CSASGGDREGYEQYF; v_call: TRBV20-1; j_call: TRBJ2-7; d_call: NA; clone_size: NA